These 14 T cell receptor beta chains originate from one sample sequenced in a study of CD8+CD57+ T cells in acquired aplastic anemia listed by TCRdb under 2018. This sample was sequenced with an Illumina HiSeq 2000. Genomic DNA was used as template for profiling of TCR beta VDJ combinations and CDR3 sequences. The public reads were quality trimmed at Q25 with fastp and then assembled into clones with MiXCR by TCRdb, keeping productive beta chains. Entries that share a CDR3 protein sequence are merged under the most common genes and DNA. The sample data list around 400,000 distinct CDR3 sequences, and 65% to 80% of these were observed just once. The ten largest clonotypes hold approximately 4% of the sample. The sequencing sample was made of sorted CD4+, CD8+, or CD8+CD57+ T cells (not recorded which) from PBMCs. The receptors come from a human donor in good health, serving as a control.

This chain links TRBV11-2 with TRBJ2-5; weak D call: TRBD2 (6 bases). The V end lost 5 bases, the J end lost 12 bases, and 13 bases lay between the germline ends. The CDR3 totals 11 residues. Germline CDR1 and CDR2: SGHAT and FQNNGV. CDR3 sequence: CASSLARREYF. In DNA, the CDR3 is TGTGCCAGCAGCCTAGCGAGGAGAGAGTACTTC.

On this clonotype: One end of the junction fails to match germline, which may point to a read error. V gene TRBV7-9 combines with J gene TRBJ2-1, with 9 bases fitting TRBD2. The CDR3 has 12 amino acids. Germline-derived CDR1 and CDR2 are SEHNR and FQNEAQ (reference sequence). This CDR3 is CASSLAGRCWFF. The CDR3 nucleotides read TGTGCCAGCAGCCTAGCGGGACGCTGCTGGTTCTTC.

Points on this clonotype: Since a much larger clone is just one base distant, this may be a read error. This chain joins TRBV5-4 and TRBJ1-1, with 7 positions matching TRBD1. CDR3 length: 14 amino acids. In germline, CDR1 is SGHNT, CDR2 YYREEE (reference sequence). CDR3 residues: CAGSWDRANTEAFF. Here the CDR3 DNA reads TGTGCCGGCAGCTGGGACAGAGCCAACACTGAAGCTTTCTTT.

This clonotype is a singleton in its sample. Relative to the germline gene, one junction end is altered; a read error may explain this. This chain connects TRBV2 to TRBJ2-1; 10 nucleotides align to TRBD1. Germline V CDR1 and CDR2: SNHLY, FYNNEI. The CDR3 spans 21 residues. CDR3 sequence reads: CASSDTGPGQGRVRSHNEQFF. The CDR3, as DNA: TGTGCCAGCAGTGACACCGGACCGGGACAGGGGCGGGTGCGCTCCCACAATGAGCAGTTCTTC.

This clonotype was detected only a few times. The gene calls are TRBV7-8 and TRBJ1-1; D not resolved. The CDR3 length is 13 residues. The germline V and J ends were trimmed by 5 bases and 6 bases, with 13 bases remaining between them. Germline assignment: CDR1 SGHVS and CDR2 FQNEAQ. The CDR3 nucleotides are TGTGCCAGCAGCGTGACGTTGGAGGCTGAAGCTTTCTTT. Protein: CASSVTLEAEAFF.

V is TRBV5-1 and J is TRBJ1-2; 7 bases fit TRBD1. J gave up 4 bases and V 4 bases, and 7 bases lay outside the gene matches. The CDR3 is made up of 14 amino acids. CDR1 is SGHRS and CDR2 is YFSETQ in the germline V gene. CDR3 protein: CASSPGQVGYGYTF. In DNA, the CDR3 is TGCGCCAGCAGCCCTGGACAGGTTGGCTATGGCTACACCTTC.

Concerning this clonotype: Sequence at one end of the junction differs from germline and may be a read error. The J gene is TRBJ2-1, the V gene TRBV12-3 or TRBV12-4; no clear D. The CDR3 is made up of 13 amino acids. The CDR3 spells CAGSFIKGHEQFF. The CDR3 DNA reads TGTGCCGGCAGTTTTATTAAGGGTCATGAGCAGTTCTTC.

This clonotype was detected many times. The chain uses TRBV19 and TRBJ1-2, with D uncertain. CDR3 length: 15 amino acids. Germline CDR1 and CDR2: LNHDA and SQIVND (reference sequence). The V and J ends lost 1 base and 4 bases respectively, with 13 bases between them. This CDR3 reads CASSIVGIWSYGYTF. The CDR3 DNA sequence: TGTGCCAGTAGTATAGTAGGGATTTGGAGCTATGGCTACACCTTC.

The chain joins TRBV24-1 to TRBJ1-2; maybe TRBD1 (5 bases). Germline CDR1 and CDR2: KGHDR and SFDVKD. V lost 12 bases and J lost 4, with 14 bases in between. This CDR3 region has 12 residues. CDR3: CAVRDGSYGYTF. The CDR3 DNA reads as TGTGCCGTCCGGGACGGATCCTATGGCTACACCTTC.

This clonotype was observed many times. The chain links TRBV20-1 to TRBJ2-1; 7 bases agree with TRBD2. The CDR3 totals 13 residues. The trim removed 5 bases at V and 5 bases at J, leaving 6 bases unmatched. CDR1 is DFQATT, CDR2 SNEGSKA, per germline (reference sequence). This CDR3 reads CSAREAGNNEQFF. CDR3 DNA: TGCAGTGCTCGGGAAGCGGGAAACAATGAGCAGTTCTTC.

CDR3: CASRFDSRRDEQFF. The CDR3, as DNA: TGTGCCAGCCGGTTCGATAGCAGGAGAGATGAGCAGTTCTTC. V is TRBV6-6 and J is TRBJ2-1; no firm D call. The CDR3 covers 14 residues. V was trimmed by 8 bases and J by 8 bases, leaving 19 bases between them. Germline CDR1 reads MNHNY; CDR2 reads SVGAGI (reference sequence).

The chain combines TRBV15 with TRBJ2-3, with 7 bases fitting TRBD1. The CDR3 covers 14 residues. Germline assignment: CDR1 LNHNV and CDR2 YYDKDF (reference sequence). V lost 3 bases to trimming and J lost 2 bases; unmatched junction nucleotides: 2. CDR3 loop: CATSRGQPTDTQYF. Here the CDR3 DNA reads TGTGCCACCAGCAGGGGACAGCCCACAGATACGCAGTATTTT.

On this clonotype: The junction and the germline gene differ at one end; a read error may be behind it. The chain uses TRBV9 and TRBJ1-1; tentative D call: TRBD1 (5 bases). The CDR3 is 13 amino acids. Looked up from germline, CDR1 is SGDLS and CDR2 is YYNGEE. The CDR3 coding sequence is TGTGCCAGCAGCAGCCCGGGACGGCACACTGAAGCTTTT. Translated, it gives CASSSPGRHTEAF.

This clonotype appeared once. J is TRBJ1-1 and V is TRBV20-1; no clear D gene. The CDR3 is made up of 13 amino acids. Trimming left V 6 bases short and J 6 bases short, with 17 bases between. Germline V lookup: CDR1 DFQATT, CDR2 SNEGSKA (reference sequence). The CDR3 is CSAGGPHPSEAFF. In nucleotides, the CDR3 is TGCAGTGCCGGCGGCCCTCACCCCTCTGAAGCTTTCTTT.